Listed below are T cell receptor beta chains from one sample, sequenced in a study of blood T cell repertoires in COVID-19. The data were produced by immunoSEQ multiplex PCR, yet TCRdb's version contains in-frame clones alone and is incomplete. The table records roughly 140,000 clones, 88% of them present only once. The sample was peripheral blood. These receptors were collected from a man between 65 and 80 years old with acute or convalescent COVID-19. CDR3s include the opening cysteine and the closing phenylalanine or tryptophan. A D gene is named only where the DNA matches it firmly. A clone size is listed for some rows: how often the clone was seen (once, few, many), or a class if it is expanded.

d_gene,j_gene,abundance,len,v_gene,CDR3nt,CDR3aa
TRBD1,TRBJ1-1,-,12,TRBV29-1,TGCAGCGGGATACAGGGGGACACTGAAGCTTTCTTT,CSGIQGDTEAFF
-,TRBJ2-1,-,19,TRBV4-1,TGCGCCAGCAGCCAAGACTTATCTAGTTCGGGAGTAAAGAGGAATGAGCAGTTCTTC,CASSQDLSSSGVKRNEQFF
-,TRBJ2-2,once,16,TRBV13,TGTGCCAGCAGCTCGGTAGGCGGTGCGAACACCGGGGAGCTGTTTTTT,CASSSVGGANTGELFF
TRBD2,TRBJ2-1,-,16,TRBV19,TGTGCCAGTAGTCCTCGAGTAGCGGGAGGGCGGAATGAGCAGTTCTTC,CASSPRVAGGRNEQFF
-,TRBJ2-6,-,17,TRBV10-1,TGCGCCAGCAGTGAAGAGGGAAAGAGTTCTGGGGCCAACGTCCTGACTTTC,CASSEEGKSSGANVLTF
TRBD1,TRBJ2-7,-,16,TRBV19,TGTGCCAGTAGTATTTCCCCGACAGGGGCCCTCTACGAGCAGTACTTC,CASSISPTGALYEQYF
TRBD2,TRBJ2-1,-,16,TRBV5-1,TGCGCCAGCAGCCAGACTAGCGGGGTTTCCTACAATGAGCAGTTCTTC,CASSQTSGVSYNEQFF
TRBD1,TRBJ1-2,once,14,TRBV19,TGTGCCAGTAGTCCTCAGACAGGGAGCTATGGCTACACCTTC,CASSPQTGSYGYTF
TRBD1,TRBJ1-5,-,14,TRBV5-1,TGCGCCAGCAGCCCTGACAGGGGCAATCAGCCCCAGCATTTT,CASSPDRGNQPQHF
-,TRBJ2-7,-,16,TRBV28,TGTGCCAGCAGTTCCGCCGGAGGGGGCAGACAGGACGAGCAGTACTTC,CASSSAGGGRQDEQYF
TRBD1,TRBJ1-1,-,14,TRBV7-9,TGTGCCAGCAGTCGACAGGGTGGGGGCACTGAAGCTTTCTTT,CASSRQGGGTEAFF
-,TRBJ2-7,once,12,TRBV5-1,TGCGCCAGCAGCCTTCCCTCCTACGAGCAGTACTTC,CASSLPSYEQYF
TRBD2,TRBJ2-3,-,16,TRBV11-3,TGTGCCAGCAGCTTCGCTAGCGGTACTAGCACAGATACGCAGTATTTT,CASSFASGTSTDTQYF
-,TRBJ1-3,-,15,TRBV27,TGTGCCAGCAGTTTATCCTTCACAGCCGGAAACACCATATATTTT,CASSLSFTAGNTIYF
TRBD2,TRBJ2-7,-,16,TRBV7-2,TGTGCCAGCAGCTTGGGACTAGCGGGAGGCGCCTACGAGCAGTACTTC,CASSLGLAGGAYEQYF
-,TRBJ2-7,-,14,TRBV30,TGTGCCTGGACGCCACGGGGGTTTACTTCCGAGCAGTACTTC,CAWTPRGFTSEQYF
-,TRBJ1-2,-,15,TRBV6-5,TGTGCCAGCAGCCTTATGGGGAGAACTAACTATGGCTACACCTTC,CASSLMGRTNYGYTF
-,TRBJ2-1,-,13,TRBV11-2,TGTGCCAGCAGCACAGAAAGTCCCAATGAGCAGTTCTTC,CASSTESPNEQFF
TRBD1,TRBJ2-4,once,17,TRBV5-6,TGTGCCAGCAGCTCCGGGACAGGGAAACTAGCCAAAAACATTCAGTACTTC,CASSSGTGKLAKNIQYF
-,TRBJ1-3,-,14,TRBV5-1,TGCGCCAGCAGTTCTGGACAGAGAGAAAACACCATATATTTT,CASSSGQRENTIYF
-,TRBJ2-2,-,16,TRBV19,TGTGCCAGTAGTATAAAACTAATACAGGGTCCCGGGGAGCTGTTTTTT,CASSIKLIQGPGELFF
TRBD2,TRBJ2-5,-,18,TRBV28,TGTGCCAGCAGTTTAGAACTAGCGGGAGGGCGGAAGGGCGAGACCCAGTACTTC,CASSLELAGGRKGETQYF
-,TRBJ2-2,once,15,TRBV30,TGTGCCTGGAGTTTAGGGGGAACGAACACCGGGGAGCTGTTTTTT,CAWSLGGTNTGELFF
TRBD2,TRBJ2-5,-,15,TRBV7-2,TGTGCCAGCAGCTTGTGGCTAGCGGGAGAAGAGACCCAGTACTTC,CASSLWLAGEETQYF
-,TRBJ2-3,once,15,TRBV5-1,TGCGCCAGCAGCACTACTCTGACAGTCACAGATACGCAGTATTTT,CASSTTLTVTDTQYF
TRBD2,TRBJ2-1,-,17,TRBV7-2,TGTGCCAGCAGCTACGGTAGCGGGAGAGGTTTCGTTAATGAGCAGTTCTTC,CASSYGSGRGFVNEQFF
TRBD1,TRBJ1-2,-,16,TRBV5-1,TGCGCCAGCAGCTTTAATCCGGGACAGGGGGCGGGAGGCTACACCTTC,CASSFNPGQGAGGYTF
TRBD1,TRBJ1-5,-,15,TRBV19,TGTGCCAGTAGTGGGGTGGGGACAGGGAATCAGCCCCAGCATTTT,CASSGVGTGNQPQHF
-,TRBJ1-3,-,15,TRBV7-2,TGTGCCAGCAGCTTGGGGGGATTAACTGGAAACACCATATATTTT,CASSLGGLTGNTIYF
-,TRBJ2-3,-,17,TRBV3-1/TRBV3-2,TGTGCCAGCAGCCAAACCTACAACAGGGCGAGCACAGATACGCAGTATTTT,CASSQTYNRASTDTQYF
-,TRBJ1-5,-,15,TRBV28,TGTGCCAGCAGTTTCCCAGGGCCTGGGGATCAGCCCCAGCATTTT,CASSFPGPGDQPQHF
-,TRBJ2-7,-,15,TRBV5-1,TGCGCCAGCAGCTTGGTTGGGGGAGGTTCCTACGAGCAGTACTTC,CASSLVGGGSYEQYF
-,TRBJ1-1,few,12,TRBV6-5,TGTGCCAGCAGGGACAGTCACACTGAAGCTTTCTTT,CASRDSHTEAFF
TRBD2,TRBJ2-1,-,18,TRBV7-2,TGTGCCAGCAGCTTAGCTCCTTGGGTAGCGGGGGGAGTAAGTGAGCAGTTCTTC,CASSLAPWVAGGVSEQFF
TRBD2,TRBJ2-1,-,16,TRBV27,TGTGCCAGCAGTTTTATGATGGGACTAGGCTACAATGAGCAGTTCTTC,CASSFMMGLGYNEQFF
-,TRBJ2-5,once,14,TRBV5-4,TGTGCCAGCAGCCTCCCCCTCGCGGGAGAGACCCAGTACTTC,CASSLPLAGETQYF
TRBD1,TRBJ2-1,-,15,TRBV5-4,TGTGCCAGCAGCCCGGGACAGGGGCCCTACAATGAGCAGTTCTTC,CASSPGQGPYNEQFF
TRBD1,TRBJ1-2,-,16,TRBV5-1,TGCGCCAGCAGTTTGGGCTCCGGGACAGATTTCTATGGCTACACCTTC,CASSLGSGTDFYGYTF
-,TRBJ1-6,once,14,TRBV6-5,TGTGCCAGCAGTAGGACAACAAATAATTCACCCCTCCACTTT,CASSRTTNNSPLHF
-,TRBJ1-6,-,14,TRBV19,TGTGCCAGTAGTATAGCAGTCCATAATTCACCCCTCCACTTT,CASSIAVHNSPLHF
-,TRBJ2-1,-,13,TRBV2,TGTGCCAGCAGTGCGATAGCCAACCCTGAGCAGTTCTTC,CASSAIANPEQFF
-,TRBJ2-5,-,14,TRBV5-4,TGTGCCAGCAGCTTCGGACAGAAACAAGAGACCCAGTACTTC,CASSFGQKQETQYF
-,TRBJ1-1,-,14,TRBV14,TGTGCCAGCAGCCAAGATAAGGGGCTGACTGAAGCTTTCTTT,CASSQDKGLTEAFF
-,TRBJ1-2,-,12,TRBV12-3/TRBV12-4,TGTGCCAGCAGTTTAGGCACAGGGAGATACACCTTC,CASSLGTGRYTF
-,TRBJ1-1,-,14,TRBV28,TGTGCCAGCACTCTACTGGGGAGGAACACTGAAGCTTTCTTT,CASTLLGRNTEAFF
-,TRBJ1-5,-,15,TRBV5-1,TGCGCCAGCAGCTTTACGGGGGGCAGGGATCAGCCCCAGCATTTT,CASSFTGGRDQPQHF
-,TRBJ2-7,-,15,TRBV15,TGTGCCACCAGCAGAAATTTACCGGGACACTACGAGCAGTACTTC,CATSRNLPGHYEQYF